This TCR beta chain was observed in a study of memory CD4+ T cells and cytomegalovirus serostatus. Trimming pared 6 bases from V and 6 bases from J, leaving 12 bases between. The germline CDR1 and CDR2 sequences are MNHEY and SVGAGI. This CDR3 spans 13 amino acids. Only in-frame clones appear in the TCRdb table, and some are missing; sequencing was by immunoSEQ multiplex PCR. The sample consists of 45,000 to 50,000 clones, just under 80% of them appearing once. Single viable CD3+CD4+CD8-CD45RO+ cells were sorted as the memory CD4+ T cells. The sample comprised memory CD4+ T cells from blood. The TCR comes from an adult in good health and CMV-seronegative. The chain employs TRBV6-5 and TRBJ2-1; D unresolved. The CDR3 loop is CASRPRAFNEQFF. The CDR3 DNA follows: TGTGCCAGCAGACCCCGGGCTTTCAATGAGCAGTTCTTC.